This TCR beta chain is from a study of shared clonotypes between healthy human individuals. Turning to this clone: As yet, its antigen is unknown.

Study conclusions and caveats: Donor scarcity curtailed the genetic and exposure-history diversity represented herein. Clonotypes shared by all four sorted-subset donors had higher generation probabilities than non-shared clonotypes.

Recent acute infections and vaccinations were absent in the healthy HIV-negative adult donors. Nashville, Tennessee was home to all donors, each a Caucasian adult. Germline values: CDR1 MDHEN, CDR2 SYDVKM. The ends were cut back, 11 bases at V and 4 bases at J, with 12 bases in the middle. There are 12 residues in the CDR3. Sequencing was performed with immunoSEQ multiplex PCR; in TCRdb, only in-frame clones are kept and a portion is missing. The sample includes 2,500,000 or so clones, roughly nine tenths seen only once; the top ten take around 0.15%. This TCR was recovered from a man between 18 and 29 years old in good health. The rearrangement uses TRBV28 and TRBJ1-5, with a tentative D call TRBD1 (5 bases). Sequences were obtained from naive CD4+ T cells sorted from blood. Stated subset: CD45RA+ positively selected. The CDR3 loop is CAAGGGNQPQHF. For the CDR3, the DNA is TGTGCCGCGGGGGGAGGAAATCAGCCCCAGCATTTT. Combining the CDR3 with reference TRBV28 and TRBJ1-5 gives the whole variable domain DVKVTQSSRYLVKRTGEKVFLECVQDMDHENMFWYRQDPGLGLRLIYFSYDVKMKEKGDIPEGYSVSREKKERFSLILESASTNQTSMYLCAAGGGNQPQHFGDGTRLSIL.